This TCR beta chain was recovered during a study of T-cell memory formation after mild COVID-19. Germline assignment: CDR1 LGHNA and CDR2 YSLEER. With V trimmed by 1 base and J by 3 bases, 6 bases remained unmatched. The CDR3 has 15 residues. TCRdb itself ran the 5' RACE reads through MiXCR, one entry per CDR3 protein. In the table there are fewer than 550,000 distinct CDR3 sequences, 20% of which are singletons. Source material: PBMCs or a T cell subset sorted from them (not recorded which). The origin of this receptor is an adult woman who had mild COVID-19 (a few samples of this study predate the infection). Cell type and time point are not known. The V call is TRBV4-3, the J call TRBJ2-7; TRBD2 aligns across 7 bases. The CDR3 sequence: CASSQGLASVYEQYF. DNA for the CDR3: TGCGCCAGCAGCCAAGGACTAGCATCTGTCTACGAGCAGTACTTC.